This T cell receptor (beta chain) was found in a study of blood T cell repertoires in COVID-19. Study in general: From T cells, B-cell-depleted T cells, or PBMCs came the material, which was cDNA or gDNA.

The authors' processing: Amplification from reference gene primers served as the basis for estimated nucleated cell counts. The protocol was immunoSEQ multiplex PCR, while the TCRdb copy is restricted to in-frame clones and leaves out a portion. That table gives V, J and clone size, and the DNA gave D and trimming. Among tens of thousands of clones, more than 90% were seen once, and the ten largest hold approximately 2.3%. Germline V gives CDR1 SGHVS, CDR2 FQNEAQ. The trim removed 7 bases at V and 4 bases at J, leaving 11 bases unmatched. This CDR3 has 15 residues. The V gene is TRBV7-8, the J gene TRBJ2-5; TRBD1 aligns across 8 bases. The specimen was peripheral blood. The receptor was derived from a man aged 55 to 69 with acute or convalescent COVID-19. CDR3 region: CASNKLQGGPETQYF. CDR3 sequence (DNA): TGTGCCAGCAACAAATTACAGGGGGGCCCAGAGACCCAGTACTTC.